This T cell receptor (beta chain) was captured by sequencing in a study of response to subunit inactivated influenza vaccine. This clonotype was recorded a few times. V lost 4 bases, J lost 6 bases, and 10 bases lay in between. The CDR3 loop spans 12 amino acids. Germline assignment: CDR1 GTSNPN and CDR2 SVGIG (reference sequence). TCRdb called the RT-PCR reads again in MiXCR, with one record for every CDR3 protein. This sample has 490,000 or so distinct CDR3 sequences, with 7.6% found just once. V usage is TRBV30 and J usage is TRBJ2-4; D perhaps matches TRBD1 (6 bases). The source was PBMCs from blood, collected around 25 months after vaccination. The receptor was isolated from a man between 50 and 69 years old who received an inactivated influenza vaccine. The CDR3 bases are TGTGCCTGGACCCAGGGGTCAAACATTCAGTACTTC. Amino acids: CAWTQGSNIQYF.